These T cell receptor beta chains were read from a single sample in a study of blood T cell repertoires in COVID-19. The method was immunoSEQ multiplex PCR; TCRdb's version includes in-frame clones alone and lacks a portion of them. The table lists 90,000 to 100,000 clones, about four fifths of them singletons. The sequencing input was peripheral blood. All receptors derive from a man between 60 and 75 years old with acute or convalescent COVID-19. CDR3s leave out the opening cysteine and the closing phenylalanine or tryptophan. Only some rows state a clone size, as once, few, many or a class for expanded clones.

cdr3_aa,v_call,clone_size,j_call
ASGDRTSGSLTQY,TRBV12-5,.,TRBJ2-5
ASSQGSGELF,TRBV6-5,.,TRBJ2-2
ASSQDWLARGTEAF,TRBV4-3,.,TRBJ1-1
ASSQNPGLAGGTSTDTQY,TRBV5-1,.,TRBJ2-3
AWSVGQDGYT,TRBV30,.,TRBJ1-2
ASSFWQGVNTEAF,TRBV7-2,.,TRBJ1-1
ASSSRARGVWTEAF,TRBV13,.,TRBJ1-1
AWNGGGGYEQY,TRBV30,.,TRBJ2-7
ASSVGHYNSPLH,TRBV9,.,TRBJ1-6
ASSLYSGGTYEQY,TRBV7-3,few,TRBJ2-7
ASSQTSMETQY,TRBV19,.,TRBJ2-5
AILARRGDSSSYEQY,TRBV2,few,TRBJ2-7
ASSLGGRGYGYT,TRBV27,.,TRBJ1-2
ASSTRTSGVTYEQY,TRBV7-9,.,TRBJ2-7
ASSLPTGPMNTEAF,TRBV18,.,TRBJ1-1
ASSYSWRLSNSPLH,TRBV6-5,.,TRBJ1-6
ATSRGDTNYGYT,TRBV15,.,TRBJ1-2
ASSQAAYEQY,TRBV10-2,.,TRBJ2-7
ASSLAWAWAF,TRBV12-3/TRBV12-4,.,TRBJ1-1
ASSGENTGELF,TRBV2,.,TRBJ2-2
ASSPHLGASTEAF,TRBV28,.,TRBJ1-1
ASSISASGANKNIQY,TRBV19,.,TRBJ2-4
ASSYGDRDSQY,TRBV7-9,.,TRBJ2-3
ASSPTGGENTIY,TRBV6-6,.,TRBJ1-3
ASNHRDYHEQY,TRBV13,.,TRBJ2-7
ASTTSDNQEQF,TRBV2,.,TRBJ2-1
AWSVLRNTEAF,TRBV30,few,TRBJ1-1
ASMMVAANTEAF,TRBV2,.,TRBJ1-1
ASSSQGVSGNTIY,TRBV3-1/TRBV3-2,.,TRBJ1-3
ASRGSGEETQY,TRBV21-1,.,TRBJ2-5
ASSKTGFNQPQH,TRBV19,.,TRBJ1-5
ASSLVGQYNEQF,TRBV7-8,.,TRBJ2-1
ASSKGGSRTEAF,TRBV9,.,TRBJ1-1
ASSLGLAVTYNEQF,TRBV7-8,.,TRBJ2-1
ATSGQPSSNYGYT,TRBV24-1,.,TRBJ1-2
ASSLTGGGSPLH,TRBV3-1/TRBV3-2,.,TRBJ1-6
ASSPNTNSNQPQH,TRBV5-1,once,TRBJ1-5
ASSSIVRGQRGYGYT,TRBV11-2,.,TRBJ1-2
ASSHQGQGNQPQH,TRBV4-1,.,TRBJ1-5
ASRAPQGNEQY,TRBV5-1,few,TRBJ2-7
ASSQDSQGYEQY,TRBV4-3,few,TRBJ2-7
ASSFRGMAEAF,TRBV27,many,TRBJ1-1
ASSLGMGTGHEQY,TRBV11-2,.,TRBJ2-7
AWGDRGNQPQH,TRBV30,.,TRBJ1-5
AWNPRAGLWAGGYT,TRBV30,.,TRBJ1-2
ASSPGGTQY,TRBV12-3/TRBV12-4,.,TRBJ2-5
ASSIGTGLNYGYT,TRBV5-6,.,TRBJ1-2
ASSRNQGAAF,TRBV5-1,.,TRBJ1-1
ASSYDRGTEAF,TRBV6-2/TRBV6-3,.,TRBJ1-1
ASTPRGANEKLF,TRBV6-5,.,TRBJ1-4
ASSNPPDRGEGVAF,TRBV2,.,TRBJ1-1
ASSQEVGTVNEKLF,TRBV3-1/TRBV3-2,.,TRBJ1-4
ASSLGSKGDSPLH,TRBV7-9,.,TRBJ1-6
ASSKSGQGDNNYGYT,TRBV5-1,.,TRBJ1-2
ASSSGQANYGYT,TRBV5-1,.,TRBJ1-2